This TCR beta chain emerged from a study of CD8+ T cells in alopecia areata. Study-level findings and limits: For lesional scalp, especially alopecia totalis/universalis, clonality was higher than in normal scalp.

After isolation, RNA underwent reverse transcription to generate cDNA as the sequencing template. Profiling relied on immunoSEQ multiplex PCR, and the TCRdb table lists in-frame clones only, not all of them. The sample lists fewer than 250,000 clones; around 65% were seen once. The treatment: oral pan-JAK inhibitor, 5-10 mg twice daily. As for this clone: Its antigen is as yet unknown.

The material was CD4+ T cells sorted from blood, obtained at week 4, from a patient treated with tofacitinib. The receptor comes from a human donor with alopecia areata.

In nucleotides, the CDR3 is TGTGCCAGCAGTTACCCCTCCCCCGAGACCCAGTACTTC. Its translation: CASSYPSPETQYF. The chain carries TRBV6-5 and TRBJ2-5; no clear D gene. The CDR3 runs to 13 residues. Germline CDR1 MNHEY, CDR2 SVGAGI. Between the trimmed V and J ends, which lost 2 bases and 5 bases, there was a span of 9 bases.